This TCR beta chain derives from a study of molecular identifiers for immune sequencing clone quantification. Naive CD8 sequencing libraries were generated from approximately 22,000 to 940,000 sorted cells, with 10%, 30% or 50% RNA as input. Naive CD8 T cells underwent sorting with the CD8+CD4-CCR7+CD45RA+ definition. Findings and limits, study-wide: Spiked Jurkat TCR RNA equivalent to one cell was reportedly detectable in roughly 1 million naive cells. Clonotypes topping 20 RNA copies carried over 99% of effector molecules but under 1% of naive ones.

The ends were cut back, 2 bases at V and 2 bases at J, with 9 bases in the middle. CDR1 MNHEY and CDR2 SVGAGI come from the germline V gene. The CDR3 runs 15 residues. As regards this clonotype: As yet, its antigen is unknown.

TCRdb ran MiXCR on the PCR reads and lists one entry per CDR3 protein. The table shows around 480,000 distinct CDR3 sequences, with roughly 24% occurring only once. This TCR derives from a human donor in good health. Some libraries in this study had Jurkat cell RNA spiked in. The chain employs TRBV6-5 and TRBJ2-2; no clear D gene. Sequencing was performed on naive CD8+ T cells from blood, with Jurkat cell RNA spiked in. The subset denotes: FACS-sorted CD8+CD4-CCR7+CD45RA+ naive T cells. CDR3 region: CASSYEQRNTGELFF. The CDR3 DNA reads TGTGCCAGCAGTTACGAACAGAGAAACACCGGGGAGCTGTTTTTT.